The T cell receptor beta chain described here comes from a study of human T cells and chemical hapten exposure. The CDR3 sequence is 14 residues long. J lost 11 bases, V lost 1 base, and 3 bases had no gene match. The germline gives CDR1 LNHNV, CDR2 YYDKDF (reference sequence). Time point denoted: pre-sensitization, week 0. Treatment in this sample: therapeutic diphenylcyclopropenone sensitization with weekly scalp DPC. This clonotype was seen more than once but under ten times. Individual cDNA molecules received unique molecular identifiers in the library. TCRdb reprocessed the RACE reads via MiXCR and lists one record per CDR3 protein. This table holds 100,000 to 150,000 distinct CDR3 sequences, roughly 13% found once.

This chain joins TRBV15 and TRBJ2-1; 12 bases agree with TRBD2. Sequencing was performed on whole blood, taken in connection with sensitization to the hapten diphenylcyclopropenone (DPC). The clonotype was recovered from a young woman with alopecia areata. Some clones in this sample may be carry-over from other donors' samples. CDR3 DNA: TGTGCCACCAGCAGAGCTAGCGGGGGGGCCCAGCAGTTCTTC. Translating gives CATSRASGGAQQFF.